A selection of T cell receptor beta chains follows, all from one sample in a study of regulatory T cells in long-lasting Graves disease. TCRdb ran MiXCR on the multiplex PCR reads and lists one entry per CDR3 protein. The repertoire holds approximately 490,000 distinct CDR3 sequences, with about 17% as singletons. The data were also submitted as part of a second study, on T cells in Graves' hyperthyroidism and ophthalmopathy.

The sample consisted of peripheral blood mononuclear cells (PBMCs), taken at new diagnosis, from a patient treated with antithyroid drugs. These receptors came from a man aged 35 to 55 with Graves disease. CDR3s include the opening cysteine and the closing phenylalanine or tryptophan. D genes are given only for firm matches. Part of the rows lack a size; the others show once, few, many or a class for expanded clones.

abundance	len	j_gene	d_gene	v_gene	CDR3nt	CDR3aa
many	15	TRBJ1-5	-	TRBV28	TGTGCCAGCAGTTTAATGACCCCCGGGCGGCAGCCCCAGCATTTT	CASSLMTPGRQPQHF
many	14	TRBJ2-3	-	TRBV2	TGTGCCAGCAGTGAATCTGTCCGGCCAGATACGCAGTATTTT	CASSESVRPDTQYF
many	15	TRBJ1-2	TRBD1	TRBV5-1	TGCGCCAGCAGCTTGGTGGCAGGGGGTGGATATGGCTACACCTTC	CASSLVAGGGYGYTF
-	14	TRBJ1-5	-	TRBV15	TGTGCCACCAGCAGGCCAGGGGTGAATCAGCCCCAGCATTTT	CATSRPGVNQPQHF
many	16	TRBJ2-2	-	TRBV5-1	TGCGCCAGCAGCTCAAGTGGGAGGTCGAACACCGGGGAGCTGTTTTTT	CASSSSGRSNTGELFF
few	10	TRBJ2-1	-	TRBV29-1	TGCAGCGTTGAAAGCTGGACGCAGTTCTTC	CSVESWTQFF
few	18	TRBJ2-1	TRBD2	TRBV9	TGTGCCAGCAGCGTACCCTCAAGAGCGGGAGGGCCCGTCAATGAGCAGTTCTTC	CASSVPSRAGGPVNEQFF
-	15	TRBJ1-5	TRBD1	TRBV20-1	TGCAGTGCTAGAGATGGGGGACAGCAGAATCAGCCCCAGCATTTT	CSARDGGQQNQPQHF
-	17	TRBJ2-1	TRBD2	TRBV7-9	TGTGCCAGCAGCTTAGCTCTTGCTAGCGGGAGGACCAATGAGCAGTTCTTC	CASSLALASGRTNEQFF
-	16	TRBJ2-7	TRBD2	TRBV13	TGTGCCAGCAGCTTATTATCCCCGCCGGGGGGGAGCGAGCAGTACTTC	CASSLLSPPGGSEQYF
few	13	TRBJ1-2	TRBD1	TRBV29-1	TGCAGCGTTGAACTTCACCGGGACAGGAGCTACACCTTC	CSVELHRDRSYTF
many	13	TRBJ1-5	-	TRBV20-1	TGCAGTGCGGTGAAGTCGGTCAATCAGCCCCAGCATTTT	CSAVKSVNQPQHF
many	16	TRBJ2-5	-	TRBV3-1	TGTGCCAGCAGCCTTTCCGGGGTGCGGGCCGAAGAGACCCAGTACTTC	CASSLSGVRAEETQYF
-	14	TRBJ2-1	TRBD2	TRBV30	TGTGCCTGGACTCCCCGGGGGGATAGGAATGAGCAGTTCTTC	CAWTPRGDRNEQFF
-	19	TRBJ1-5	-	TRBV7-6	TGTGCCAGCAGTACGGACCGCGTATTCGTTGTTTATAGCAATCAGCCCCAGCATTTT	CASSTDRVFVVYSNQPQHF
many	13	TRBJ2-7	-	TRBV20-1	TGCAGTGCTCCCGGGGGAAGCTCCTACGAGCAGTACTTC	CSAPGGSSYEQYF
many	14	TRBJ1-1	-	TRBV5-1	TGCGCCAGCAGCAACCTCCAGGGAAGCACTGAAGCTTTCTTT	CASSNLQGSTEAFF
many	12	TRBJ2-7	-	TRBV30	TGTGCCTGGAGTGCTTTCTCCTACGAGCAGTACTTC	CAWSAFSYEQYF
few	14	TRBJ1-2	TRBD1	TRBV20-1	TGCAGTGCTAGTTTGGGACAGGGGATGGATGGCTACACCTTC	CSASLGQGMDGYTF
many	14	TRBJ2-5	-	TRBV7-8	TGTGCCATCGCGGACAGCCGAGGGGTAGAGACCCAGTACTTC	CAIADSRGVETQYF
many	16	TRBJ2-3	TRBD2	TRBV27	TGTGCCAGCAGTTCCCCAGGGAGGCGCGGGAGCGATACGCAGTATTTT	CASSSPGRRGSDTQYF
-	12	TRBJ2-5	-	TRBV29-1	TGCAGCGCCATCGTAGGGATGGGGACCCAGTACTTC	CSAIVGMGTQYF
many	13	TRBJ1-1	-	TRBV30	TGTGCCTGGAGTGGCCGTGGGACCCCTGAAGCTTTCTTT	CAWSGRGTPEAFF
many	16	TRBJ2-1	TRBD2	TRBV28	TGTGCCAGCAGTTCGGGACTAGCGGGAGGGCCAGGTGAGCAGTTCTTC	CASSSGLAGGPGEQFF
many	18	TRBJ2-3	TRBD1	TRBV7-9	TGTGCCAGCAGCTTAATACATGGACAGGGCCCTAGCACAGATACGCAGTATTTT	CASSLIHGQGPSTDTQYF
few	13	TRBJ1-1	-	TRBV5-1	TGCGCCAGCAGCTGGAACATGAACACTGAAGCTTTCTTT	CASSWNMNTEAFF
-	14	TRBJ2-5	-	TRBV5-1	TGCGCCAGCAGTCGTGACGGGACCCAAGAGACCCAGTACTTC	CASSRDGTQETQYF
many	14	TRBJ2-2	-	TRBV7-9	TGTGCCAGCAGCTTAGAGGCGAACACCGGGGAGCTGTTTTTT	CASSLEANTGELFF
few	14	TRBJ2-3	TRBD1	TRBV4-1	TGCGCCAGCAGCCAAGAAGGACAGGGGGATACGCAGTATTTT	CASSQEGQGDTQYF
-	16	TRBJ2-5	-	TRBV9	TGTGCCAGCAGCGTGACCCCTCAAGGAGGCCAAGAGACCCAGTACTTC	CASSVTPQGGQETQYF
many	15	TRBJ1-2	-	TRBV6-9	TGTGCCAGCAGTTACGGGGGGTCCGGGAACTATGGCTACACCTTC	CASSYGGSGNYGYTF
-	16	TRBJ2-3	TRBD2	TRBV19	TGTGCCAGTAGCCGAACCTCTAGCGGGAGGGCAGATACGCAGTATTTT	CASSRTSSGRADTQYF
many	15	TRBJ2-1	-	TRBV6-2/TRBV6-3	TGTGCCAGCAGCCCAAGTGGAGAATCATACAATGAGCAGTTCTTC	CASSPSGESYNEQFF
many	14	TRBJ2-3	-	TRBV5-1	TGCGCCAGCGCGTCGGCTGGGCGGCCAGATACGCAGTATTTT	CASASAGRPDTQYF
many	14	TRBJ2-7	-	TRBV6-2/TRBV6-3	TGTGCCAGCAGTTACATACGTGGTCCCTACGAGCAGTACTTC	CASSYIRGPYEQYF
many	14	TRBJ2-7	TRBD2	TRBV6-1	TGTGCCAGTGGACTAGCGGGAGGAAACTACGAGCAGTACTTC	CASGLAGGNYEQYF
few	14	TRBJ1-2	-	TRBV7-9	TGTGCCAGCAGCTCCCCGGCAGGCCCGGGTGGCTACACCTTC	CASSSPAGPGGYTF